A single sample gave rise to the 13 T cell receptor beta chains below, sequenced in a study of CD8 T cells in Susac syndrome. Reverse transcription of 0.5 to 1 ug RNA used random hexamers. Using its own MiXCR run on the immunoSEQ multiplex PCR reads, TCRdb lists one record per CDR3 protein. The repertoire holds approximately 180,000 distinct CDR3 sequences, with roughly 92% as singletons. The source material was CD4+ T cells from PBMCs. The receptors come from a human donor with multiple sclerosis.

This rearrangement joins TRBV3-1 to TRBJ2-6, with D uncertain. The V end lost 1 base, the J end lost 2 bases, and 0 bases lay between the germline ends. Germline V gene sequence: CDR1 LGHDT, CDR2 YNNKEL (reference sequence). This CDR3 region has 13 residues. The CDR3 loop is CASSQAGANVLTF. The CDR3 DNA reads as TGTGCCAGCAGCCAAGCTGGGGCCAACGTCCTGACTTTC.

The V gene is TRBV4-2, the J gene TRBJ2-5; 10 bases line up with TRBD2. CDR1 is LGHNA, CDR2 YNFKEQ, per germline. The trim removed 4 bases at V and 5 bases at J, leaving 10 bases unmatched. The length of the CDR3 is 16 residues. CDR3 residues: CASSPIGTSEGETQYF. The CDR3 DNA is TGTGCCAGCAGCCCAATTGGGACTAGCGAAGGGGAGACCCAGTACTTC.

This clonotype has more than one count but fewer than ten. The chain employs TRBV19 and TRBJ2-1, with D tentatively TRBD2 (6 bases). CDR3 length: 15 residues. The germline gives CDR1 LNHDA, CDR2 SQIVND (reference sequence). Trimming stripped 7 bases from V and 6 bases from J, with 19 bases between. This chain's CDR3 is CASNPGAGLGNEQFF. CDR3 sequence (DNA): TGTGCCAGTAACCCTGGGGCGGGGCTGGGCAATGAGCAGTTCTTC.

This chain connects TRBV20-1 to TRBJ2-1; no clear D. This CDR3 comprises 14 residues. V lost 5 bases, J lost 1 base, and 12 bases lay in between. Germline loops: CDR1 DFQATT, CDR2 SNEGSKA (reference sequence). CDR3 DNA sequence: TGCAGTGCTCCCTCCCATACGTCCTACAATGAGCAGTTCTTC. Its protein is CSAPSHTSYNEQFF.

This clonotype was counted once. This chain uses TRBV7-9 with TRBJ2-5; 7 nucleotides match TRBD1. Germline V gives CDR1 SEHNR, CDR2 FQNEAQ (reference sequence). The V gene end was trimmed by 6 bases and the J gene end by 5 bases; junction bases not matched to a gene: 6. CDR3 length: 13 amino acids. CDR3 in DNA: TGTGCCAGCAGTCGACCGACAGGGGAGACCCAGTACTTC. As protein: CASSRPTGETQYF.

V is TRBV27 and J is TRBJ1-2; D gene unclear. The germline V and J ends were trimmed by 6 bases and 8 bases, with 16 bases remaining between them. From germline, CDR1 is MNHEY and CDR2 SMNVEV (reference sequence). The CDR3 has 13 amino acids. The CDR3 loop reads CASSQNGFRGYTF. In nucleotides, the CDR3 is TGTGCCAGCAGCCAAAACGGATTTCGGGGCTACACCTTC.

The gene calls are TRBV9 and TRBJ2-1; D uncertain. CDR3 size: 13 residues. The ends were cut back, 0 bases at V and 7 bases at J, with 8 bases in the middle. Germline values: CDR1 SGDLS, CDR2 YYNGEE. For the CDR3, the DNA is TGTGCCAGCAGCGTAGACGTGTGGAATGAGCAGTTCTTC. Amino acid sequence: CASSVDVWNEQFF.

This clonotype has a handful of counts. The chain combines TRBV5-1 with TRBJ1-1, with a possible D match to TRBD1 (5 bases). This CDR3 comprises 14 residues. Trimming took off 3 bases at V and 0 bases at J, with 9 bases between the two ends. Germline lookup yields CDR1 SGHRS and CDR2 YFSETQ. The CDR3 loop reads CASSSGRLNTEAFF. The CDR3 DNA follows: TGCGCCAGCAGCTCGGGACGTCTGAACACTGAAGCTTTCTTT.

This chain uses TRBV14 with TRBJ1-6; possibly TRBD1 for D (6 bases). Germline V gene data show CDR1 as SGHDN and CDR2 as FVKESK. The V end lost 4 bases, the J end lost 10 bases, and 14 bases lay between the germline ends. This CDR3 comprises 14 residues. The CDR3 is CASSPTSGGSPLHF. CDR3 DNA: TGTGCCAGCAGCCCGACTTCGGGGGGCTCACCCCTCCACTTT.

The chain recombines TRBV20-1 with TRBJ2-1; 14 bases match TRBD2. The CDR3 loop spans 15 amino acids. The trim removed 6 bases at V and 8 bases at J, leaving 9 bases unmatched. Germline lookup yields CDR1 DFQATT and CDR2 SNEGSKA (reference sequence). The CDR3 reads CSAGTSGSAIDEQFF. The CDR3 DNA reads as TGCAGTGCAGGGACTAGCGGGAGCGCGATCGATGAGCAGTTCTTC.

The J gene is TRBJ1-2, the V gene TRBV6-5; no reliable D call. Germline V gene data show CDR1 as MNHEY and CDR2 as SVGAGI. The CDR3 has 13 residues. V lost 6 bases, J lost 0 bases, and 8 bases lay in between. The CDR3 DNA is TGTGCCAGCAGCCCAAGATCTAACTATGGCTACACCTTC. Translation: CASSPRSNYGYTF.

This clonotype is a singleton in its sample. This chain links TRBV27 with TRBJ2-7, with D perhaps matching TRBD2 (5 bases). This CDR3 comprises 15 residues. Germline V lookup: CDR1 MNHEY, CDR2 SMNVEV (reference sequence). The V gene lost 2 bases and the J gene lost 0 bases, with 11 bases spanning the gap. CDR3 sequence (DNA): TGTGCCAGCAGTTTAAAGAGCGGAAGCTCCTACGAGCAGTACTTC. Protein sequence: CASSLKSGSSYEQYF.

This clonotype was recorded only once. The chain links TRBV5-6 to TRBJ1-6; TRBD1 is a possible D gene (5 bases). Germline V gene lookup returns CDR1 SGHDT and CDR2 YYEEEE. V lost 0 bases to trimming and J lost 2 bases, with 6 bases between them. The CDR3 totals 15 residues. CDR3 residues: CASSLGGAYNSPLHF. CDR3 nucleotides: TGTGCCAGCAGCTTGGGGGGCGCCTATAATTCACCCCTCCACTTT. The complete variable domain, with remaining parts taken from reference TRBV5-6 and TRBJ1-6, reads DAGVTQSPTHLIKTRGQQVTLRCSPKSGHDTVSWYQQALGQGPQFIFQYYEEEERQRGNFPDRFSGHQFPNYSSELNVNALLLGDSALYLCASSLGGAYNSPLHFGNGTRLTVT.